This T cell receptor (beta chain) was sequenced for a study of T cells after yellow fever vaccination. Study findings and constraints: Contamination of FACS-sorted repertoires by abundant clonotypes from the bulk population could occur. Post-booster reappearance was seen for most primary-vaccination clones (around 96% CD4, around 90% CD8).

Notes on this clonotype: Its antigen is unknown.

Germline CDR1 is MNHEY and CDR2 is SVGAGI. The CDR3 extends over 13 amino acids. The V end lost 2 bases, the J end lost 8 bases, and 12 bases lay between the germline ends. It was through 5'RACE template switching that TCR cDNA was made, with a universal primer site and UMIs added. TCRdb itself ran the 5' RACE reads through MiXCR, one entry per CDR3 protein. The data show under 700,000 distinct CDR3 sequences, with around 17% seen just once and 15% to 20% held by the top ten. The chain uses TRBV6-5 and TRBJ1-2; maybe TRBD1 (6 bases). Sequencing was performed on PBMCs, taken roughly 5 days after the first yellow fever vaccination. The receptor's source is a man aged 18 to 29 who received the YFV17D yellow fever vaccine. CDR3 sequence: CASSYERQVGYTF. In DNA, the CDR3 is TGTGCCAGCAGTTACGAGAGACAGGTGGGCTACACCTTC.